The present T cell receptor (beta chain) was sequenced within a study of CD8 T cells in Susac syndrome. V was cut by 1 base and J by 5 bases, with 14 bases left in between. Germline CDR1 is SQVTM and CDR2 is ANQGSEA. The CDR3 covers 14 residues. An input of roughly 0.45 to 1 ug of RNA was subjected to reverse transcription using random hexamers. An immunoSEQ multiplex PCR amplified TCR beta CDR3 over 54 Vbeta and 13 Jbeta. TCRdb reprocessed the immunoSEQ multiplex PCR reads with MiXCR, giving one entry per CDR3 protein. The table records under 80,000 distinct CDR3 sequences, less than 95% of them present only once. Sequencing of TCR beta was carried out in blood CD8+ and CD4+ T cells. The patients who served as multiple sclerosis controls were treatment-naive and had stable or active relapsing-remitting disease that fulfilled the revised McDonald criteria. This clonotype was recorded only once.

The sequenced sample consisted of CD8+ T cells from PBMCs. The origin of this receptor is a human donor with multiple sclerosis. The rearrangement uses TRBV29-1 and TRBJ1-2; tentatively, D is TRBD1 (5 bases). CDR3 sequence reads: CSVEARQSLYGYTF. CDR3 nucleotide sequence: TGCAGCGTTGAAGCCCGACAGTCTCTTTATGGCTACACCTTC.